These T cell receptor beta chains were read from a single sample in a study of blood T cell repertoires in COVID-19. Sequencing was performed with immunoSEQ multiplex PCR; in TCRdb, only in-frame clones are kept and a portion is missing. Among around 100,000 clones, more than 75% were seen once, and the ten largest hold 9.5% to 15%. The source material was peripheral blood. The receptors here all came from a human donor in a cohort sampled during active COVID-19. CDR3s include the opening cysteine and the closing phenylalanine or tryptophan. A D gene is named only where the DNA matches it firmly. Size tells how often a clone was seen (once, few, many) or the class of an expanded clone, and some rows leave it out.

V gene	clone size	J gene	D gene	CDR3 DNA	CDR3 protein
TRBV7-6	.	TRBJ2-5	.	TGTGCCAGCAGCTTAGGAACGGGGGAACAAGAGACCCAGTACTTC	CASSLGTGEQETQYF
TRBV3-1/TRBV3-2	few	TRBJ1-4	TRBD1	TGTGCCAGCAGCCGATCTATGAGGTCAGGGGGAACAATATTT	CASSRSMRSGGTIF
TRBV5-6	.	TRBJ2-1	TRBD2	TGTGCCAGCAGCTGGACTAGCTCCAATGAGCAGTTCTTC	CASSWTSSNEQFF
TRBV5-3	.	TRBJ1-2	.	TGTGCCAGAAGCACGCCACGTGGCAACTATGGCTACACCTTC	CARSTPRGNYGYTF
TRBV9	.	TRBJ1-6	.	TGTGCCAGCAGCGTCGGGCCAGGGGATAATTCACCCCTCCACTTT	CASSVGPGDNSPLHF
TRBV7-9	.	TRBJ2-7	TRBD1	TGTGCCAGCAGCTTACCGACAGGGGGGCCGACCTACGAGCAGTACTTC	CASSLPTGGPTYEQYF
TRBV12-3/TRBV12-4	few	TRBJ2-5	.	TGTGCCAGCAGTTTGGGCCAGGGGGAGACCCAGTACTTC	CASSLGQGETQYF
TRBV7-8	.	TRBJ2-3	.	TGTGCCAGCAGCCGACCCGGTTGGGATACGCAGTATTTT	CASSRPGWDTQYF
TRBV21-1	.	TRBJ2-1	.	TGTGCCAGCAGCAAAGAGAACGGGACTAGCGGGAACAATGAGCAGTTCTTC	CASSKENGTSGNNEQFF
TRBV29-1	few	TRBJ1-1	TRBD1	TGCAGCGTTGAGGGACAGGGGGCTTTCTTT	CSVEGQGAFF
TRBV7-2	.	TRBJ2-2	TRBD2	TGTGCCAGCAGCTTACTAGCGGGAGGGCCAAACACCGGGGAGCTGTTTTTT	CASSLLAGGPNTGELFF
TRBV7-9	.	TRBJ1-5	.	TGTGCCAGCAGCTCCGTTGGAGGGAGCAATCAGCCCCAGCATTTT	CASSSVGGSNQPQHF
TRBV5-1	.	TRBJ2-2	TRBD1	TGCGCCAGCAGCCCAGTCGGACAGGGCACCGGGGAGCTGTTTTTT	CASSPVGQGTGELFF
TRBV5-8	once	TRBJ2-3	.	TGTGCCAGCAGCTTGAGAGGGGGTAGAAATACGCAGTATTTT	CASSLRGGRNTQYF
TRBV9	.	TRBJ2-2	TRBD2	TGTGCCAGTGCCGGGACTAGCGGGAAAACCGGGGAGCTGTTTTTT	CASAGTSGKTGELFF
TRBV3-1/TRBV3-2	.	TRBJ2-4	.	TGTGCCAGCAGCCAAGTTGCAGGTTCGGCCAAAAACATTCAGTACTTC	CASSQVAGSAKNIQYF
TRBV5-1	.	TRBJ2-3	TRBD2	TGCGCCAGCCTTCTCGCGGGGGTCTCCACAGATACGCAGTATTTT	CASLLAGVSTDTQYF
TRBV4-3	.	TRBJ2-1	.	TGCGCCAGCAGCCAAGATGGGACTGACTACAATGAGCAGTTCTTC	CASSQDGTDYNEQFF
TRBV7-9	.	TRBJ2-5	.	TGTGCCAGCAGCTTAGGTCCGGTTGTTGGAGAGACCCAGTACTTC	CASSLGPVVGETQYF
TRBV7-8	.	TRBJ1-6	.	TGTGCCAGCAGCTTAGGGGGACACCGGCCTACGATCTATAATTCACCCCTCCACTTT	CASSLGGHRPTIYNSPLHF
TRBV5-6	once	TRBJ1-2	.	TGTGCCAGCAGCTTACCCGGTTCCTATGGCTACACCTTC	CASSLPGSYGYTF
TRBV10-1	.	TRBJ1-2	.	TGCGCCAGCAGTGAGTCGGTCGGCTATGGCTACACCTTC	CASSESVGYGYTF
TRBV2	.	TRBJ1-1	.	TGTGCCAGCAGCGAGAGAATCCTAGCTGAAGCTTTCTTT	CASSERILAEAFF
TRBV10-3	.	TRBJ2-6	TRBD2	TGTGCCACCGCCGGGAGGGGTACTGGGGCCAACGTCCTGACTTTC	CATAGRGTGANVLTF
TRBV5-1	.	TRBJ1-2	.	TGCGCCAGCAGCTTGGAGTCCGATTGGGCGGGATATGGCTACACCTTC	CASSLESDWAGYGYTF
TRBV27	.	TRBJ1-6	TRBD1	TGTGCCAGCAGTTTTTGGGACAGCAATTCACCCCTCCACTTT	CASSFWDSNSPLHF
TRBV7-9	.	TRBJ1-2	TRBD1	TGTGCCAGCAGCCGGGACAGGGGAAGCTACACCTTC	CASSRDRGSYTF
TRBV12-5	.	TRBJ1-1	TRBD1	TGTGCTAGTGGCCCCCTTCCAGGGGGGACTGAAGCTTTCTTT	CASGPLPGGTEAFF
TRBV6-6	.	TRBJ1-1	TRBD1	TGTGCCAGCACAATACCACACAGGGGGAACACTGAAGCTTTCTTT	CASTIPHRGNTEAFF
TRBV7-2	.	TRBJ2-2	.	TGTGCCAGCAGCCCCTCCGCGACTACCACCGGGGAGCTGTTTTTT	CASSPSATTTGELFF
TRBV5-4	.	TRBJ2-7	TRBD1	TGTGCCAGCAGCCCCGGGACAGGCTCCCTCTACGAGCAGTACTTC	CASSPGTGSLYEQYF
TRBV5-6	few	TRBJ2-5	TRBD2	TGTGCCAGCAGCGCTAACCTACGGGACTACGGACAAGAGACCCAGTACTTC	CASSANLRDYGQETQYF
TRBV5-1	.	TRBJ2-7	.	TGCGCCAGCAGAAGAACAGGGTTGTCCTACGAGCAGTACTTC	CASRRTGLSYEQYF
TRBV5-1	once	TRBJ2-7	TRBD2	TGCGCCAGCAGCTTGGGATCGGGAGGGCCGAGCGAGCAGTACTTC	CASSLGSGGPSEQYF
TRBV5-6	.	TRBJ2-7	TRBD1	TGTGCCAGCACCAGCTCGGGACAGGGGGCCGCCCTCTACGAGCAGTACTTC	CASTSSGQGAALYEQYF
TRBV7-2	.	TRBJ2-2	.	TGTGCCAGCAGCTTAGTGGTGGTAGCTCCGGACACCGGGGAGCTGTTTTTT	CASSLVVVAPDTGELFF
TRBV6-5	.	TRBJ1-1	.	TGTGCCAGCAAAACCGCGGGAAATACTAACACTGAAGCTTTCTTT	CASKTAGNTNTEAFF
TRBV7-2	.	TRBJ1-6	TRBD1	TGTGCCAGCAGCTCGACAGGGGGTACTTCACCCCTCCACTTT	CASSSTGGTSPLHF
TRBV7-2	.	TRBJ1-2	.	TGTGCCAGCAGCTTAGCCCCAAATCGGGGCTACACCTTC	CASSLAPNRGYTF
TRBV19	.	TRBJ1-6	.	TGTGCCAGTAGTAGATCCGGGACAAGTGATAATTCACCCCTCCACTTT	CASSRSGTSDNSPLHF
TRBV2	.	TRBJ1-1	.	TGTGCCAGCAGTGGTGCTTCAGGGACTGAAGCTTTCTTT	CASSGASGTEAFF
TRBV10-3	once	TRBJ2-1	.	TGTGCCATCAGTATCCGGGACTCCTACAATGAGCAGTTCTTC	CAISIRDSYNEQFF
TRBV5-1	.	TRBJ1-5	.	TGCGCCAGCAGCTTGGAAGCCGGTAGCAATCAGCCCCAGCATTTT	CASSLEAGSNQPQHF
TRBV5-1	.	TRBJ2-3	.	TGCGCCAGCAGCTCCCAAGCGAGCCCAACGGATACGCAGTATTTT	CASSSQASPTDTQYF
TRBV7-9	.	TRBJ1-3	.	TGTGCCAGCAGCTTAGCGCAGGGGTCTGGAAACACCATATATTTT	CASSLAQGSGNTIYF
TRBV6-1	.	TRBJ2-1	.	TGTGCCAGCAGTGATGACTGGAGCTCCTACAATGAGCAGTTCTTC	CASSDDWSSYNEQFF
TRBV7-6	.	TRBJ1-4	TRBD1	TGTGCCAGCAGCTTAGGTATCCCGGGACAGGGCGATGAAAAACTGTTTTTT	CASSLGIPGQGDEKLFF
TRBV18	once	TRBJ2-6	TRBD1	TGTGCCAGCTCACCAAATGATTGGACAGGGGGCTCTGGGGCCAACGTCCTGACTTTC	CASSPNDWTGGSGANVLTF
TRBV3-1/TRBV3-2	.	TRBJ1-1	.	TGTGCCAGCAGCCAAGACGGGTGGCCTGAAGCTTTCTTT	CASSQDGWPEAFF
TRBV7-2	.	TRBJ2-7	TRBD1	TGTGCCAGCAGCGCTTCGACAGGGTTGGGGGAGCAGTACTTC	CASSASTGLGEQYF
TRBV7-9	.	TRBJ1-1	.	TGTGCCAGCAGCTTACTGGACATGAGGAACACTGAAGCTTTCTTT	CASSLLDMRNTEAFF
TRBV3-1/TRBV3-2	.	TRBJ1-1	.	TGTGCCAGCAGCCAAGGGGACATAAACACTGAAGCTTTCTTT	CASSQGDINTEAFF